Below, 28 T cell receptor beta chains from the same sample are listed, as sequenced in a study of T cell changes during pregnancy in multiple sclerosis. The assay was immunoSEQ multiplex PCR, and TCRdb's table has in-frame clones only and misses some. The table lists about 46,000 clones, 75% to 95% of them singletons. Sequenced here: CD8+ T cells from peripheral blood mononuclear cells, sampled in the second trimester of pregnancy. These receptors all stem from a female donor with multiple sclerosis, enrolled in a pregnancy study.

This clone has a single count. The rearrangement links TRBV9 to TRBJ2-2; D perhaps matches TRBD2 (6 bases). V dropped 0 bases and J dropped 0 bases, with 18 bases sitting between them. This CDR3 spans 19 amino acids. Germline V lookup: CDR1 SGDLS, CDR2 YYNGEE. CDR3 region: CASSVVGIAETANTGELFF. In DNA, the CDR3 is TGTGCCAGCAGCGTAGTCGGGATAGCGGAGACCGCGAACACCGGGGAGCTGTTTTTT.

The chain is built from TRBV7-3 and TRBJ2-7; TRBD2 matches 7 bases. The CDR3 is 15 residues long. The V and J ends lost 2 bases and 2 bases, in that order; junction bases with no gene match: 6. From germline, CDR1 is SGHTA and CDR2 FQGTGA. The CDR3 sequence is CASSLLGGGAYEQYF. The CDR3 coding sequence is TGTGCCAGCAGCTTATTGGGGGGGGGAGCCTACGAGCAGTACTTC.

In its sample, this clone was seen once. The chain links TRBV5-4 to TRBJ2-4, with 7 nucleotides matching TRBD1. The CDR3 is 12 amino acids. The junction had 6 bases not matched to a gene; V was cut back by 8 bases and J by 7 bases. CDR1 is SGHNT and CDR2 is YYREEE in the germline V gene (reference sequence). DNA for the CDR3: TGTGCCAGTTTAGGACAGGAGAACATTCAGTACTTC. Translating gives CASLGQENIQYF.

The chain links TRBV13 to TRBJ2-7; TRBD2 aligns across 7 bases. Trimming took 3 bases from V and 2 from J; bases not matched to a gene: 4. The germline V gene encodes CDR1 PRHDT and CDR2 FYEKMQ (reference sequence). There are 14 residues in the CDR3. The CDR3 nucleotides are TGTGCCAGCAGCTTGGGGGACTACACCTACGAGCAGTACTTC. Its translation is CASSLGDYTYEQYF.

This chain connects TRBV4-3 to TRBJ1-1; TRBD1 aligns across 7 bases. The CDR3 contains 14 residues. The ends lost 1 base at V and 4 bases at J; junction bases unmatched: 3. CDR1 and CDR2 from the germline V gene are LGHNA and YSLEER. The DNA for the CDR3 is TGCGCCAGCAGCCAAGCAGGGGGGCGCACTGAAGCTTTCTTT. It is translated as CASSQAGGRTEAFF.

This clone is labeled medium-sized. The chain carries TRBV9 and TRBJ1-2, with a tentative D call TRBD1 (5 bases). The CDR3 loop spans 14 amino acids. The ends were cut back, 0 bases at V and 5 bases at J, with 11 bases in the middle. Germline values: CDR1 SGDLS, CDR2 YYNGEE. CDR3 sequence reads: CASSVAGDHYGYTF. For the CDR3, the DNA is TGTGCCAGCAGCGTAGCGGGGGACCATTATGGCTACACCTTC. The complete variable domain, with remaining parts taken from reference TRBV9 and TRBJ1-2, reads DSGVTQTPKHLITATGQRVTLRCSPRSGDLSVYWYQQSLDQGLQFLIQYYNGEERAKGNILERFSAQQFPDLHSELNLSSLELGDSALYFCASSVAGDHYGYTFGSGTRLTVV.

V is TRBV9 and J is TRBJ2-2, with D hard to call. V lost 4 bases and J lost 2, with 3 bases in between. CDR3 size: 12 residues. The germline gives CDR1 SGDLS, CDR2 YYNGEE. CDR3 sequence: CASSSNTGELFF. CDR3 bases: TGTGCCAGCAGCAGCAACACCGGGGAGCTGTTTTTT.

This clone was detected once. The rearrangement uses TRBV6-5 and TRBJ2-2; D possibly corresponds to TRBD2 (6 bases). Germline V lookup: CDR1 MNHEY, CDR2 SVGAGI. CDR3 length: 13 amino acids. Trimming cost V 3 bases and J 5 bases, with 7 bases left between them. The CDR3 DNA reads as TGTGCCAGCAGTTATGGAGGGACCGGGGAGCTGTTTTTT. It yields the protein CASSYGGTGELFF.

V and J are TRBV9 and TRBJ2-1; 7 bases align to TRBD1. The length of the CDR3 is 14 residues. CDR1 SGDLS and CDR2 YYNGEE come from the germline V gene. V shed 0 bases, J shed 6 bases, and the junction held 3 bases outside the gene matches. The CDR3 protein is CASSVVTGLNEQFF. The CDR3 DNA follows: TGTGCCAGCAGCGTAGTGACAGGGCTCAATGAGCAGTTCTTC.

The chain combines TRBV15 with TRBJ1-5; possible D gene TRBD1, 6 bases. Germline CDR1 and CDR2: LNHNV and YYDKDF (reference sequence). The CDR3 is made up of 16 amino acids. The V and J ends lost 4 bases and 3 bases respectively, with 16 bases between them. DNA of the CDR3: TGTGCCACCAGCACCTTTCAACAGGGATCCAATCAGCCCCAGCATTTT. The encoded protein is CATSTFQQGSNQPQHF.

J is TRBJ2-2 and V is TRBV6-4; possibly TRBD1 for D (8 bases). Trimming stripped 5 bases from V and 7 bases from J, with 17 bases between. The CDR3 covers 15 residues. The germline gives CDR1 MRHNA, CDR2 SNTAGT. CDR3 sequence reads: CASSNTGGDLGELFF. The CDR3 region has the DNA TGTGCCAGCAGTAATACAGGGGGGGACCTCGGGGAGCTGTTTTTT.

J is TRBJ2-7 and V is TRBV6-1; TRBD2 agrees at 12 bases. The germline V gene encodes CDR1 MNHNS and CDR2 SASEGT. With 5 bases clipped from V and 5 bases from J, the junction kept 7 bases outside the gene matches. There are 15 residues in the CDR3. The CDR3 reads CASSPRTSGVDEQYF. Here the CDR3 DNA reads TGTGCCAGCAGTCCGCGGACTAGCGGGGTTGACGAGCAGTACTTC.

The gene calls are TRBV9 and TRBJ1-2; D possibly corresponds to TRBD1 (5 bases). Trimming cost V 0 bases and J 2 bases, with 5 bases left between them. CDR1 is SGDLS, CDR2 YYNGEE, per germline. The CDR3 contains 13 residues. CDR3 loop: CASSVAGNYGYTF. CDR3 sequence (DNA): TGTGCCAGCAGCGTAGCAGGGAACTATGGCTACACCTTC. Supplemented by reference TRBV9 and TRBJ1-2, the full variable domain reads DSGVTQTPKHLITATGQRVTLRCSPRSGDLSVYWYQQSLDQGLQFLIQYYNGEERAKGNILERFSAQQFPDLHSELNLSSLELGDSALYFCASSVAGNYGYTFGSGTRLTVV.

V and J are TRBV14 and TRBJ1-1, with unresolved D. There are 15 residues in the CDR3. V lost 1 base and J 1 base, leaving 10 bases between the germline ends. Germline CDR1 reads SGHDN; CDR2 reads FVKESK. In nucleotides, the CDR3 is TGTGCCAGCAGCCAAGTTCTGGGGAGGAACACTGAAGCTTTCTTT. Its protein product is CASSQVLGRNTEAFF.

V is TRBV9 and J is TRBJ2-4; 9 bases fit TRBD1. Germline CDR1 reads SGDLS; CDR2 reads YYNGEE. J was trimmed by 6 bases and V by 3 bases; bases with no gene match: 10. This CDR3 is built from 16 residues. The CDR3: CASSGSLDRGGNIQYF. The CDR3 bases are TGTGCCAGCAGCGGAAGCTTGGACAGGGGAGGAAACATTCAGTACTTC.

This sequence joins TRBV10-2 and TRBJ2-1; possibly TRBD1 for D (5 bases). There are 15 residues in the CDR3. Trimming stripped 2 bases from V and 0 bases from J, with 8 bases between. Germline V gene sequence: CDR1 WSHSY, CDR2 SAAADI. CDR3 coding DNA: TGCGCCAGCAGTGAGGGGGCCAACTCCTACAATGAGCAGTTCTTC. Amino acids: CASSEGANSYNEQFF.

The rearrangement links TRBV27 to TRBJ2-7; D may be TRBD1 (5 bases). The V gene's germline CDR1 is MNHEY and CDR2 SMNVEV (reference sequence). The V gene lost 3 bases and the J gene lost 3 bases, with 9 bases spanning the gap. This CDR3 spans 13 amino acids. CDR3: CASSFQGIYEQYF. DNA for the CDR3: TGTGCCAGCAGTTTTCAGGGAATCTACGAGCAGTACTTC.

This clone has just one count. The V and J genes are TRBV7-9 and TRBJ2-1, with 8 bases lining up with TRBD2. The V gene end was trimmed by 7 bases and the J gene end by 10 bases; junction bases not matched to a gene: 12. The CDR3 has 14 amino acids. Germline CDR1 reads SEHNR; CDR2 reads FQNEAQ (reference sequence). CDR3 sequence reads: CASNSGGTEGEQFF. The CDR3 region has the DNA TGTGCCAGCAACAGCGGGGGAACCGAGGGGGAGCAGTTCTTC.

This chain connects TRBV4-3 to TRBJ1-5; 7 bases line up with TRBD1. This CDR3 spans 15 amino acids. Germline CDR1 is LGHNA and CDR2 is YSLEER. V shed 0 bases, J shed 6 bases, and the junction held 5 bases outside the gene matches. The CDR3: CASSQDKGGGQPQHF. In DNA, the CDR3 is TGCGCCAGCAGCCAAGATAAAGGGGGCGGTCAGCCCCAGCATTTT.

The chain is built from TRBV19 and TRBJ1-5, with a tentative D call TRBD1 (5 bases). V was cut by 6 bases and J by 4 bases, with 10 bases left in between. This CDR3 contains 13 residues. Germline V gives CDR1 LNHDA, CDR2 SQIVND (reference sequence). This CDR3 reads CASRLTVNQPQHF. The CDR3, as DNA: TGTGCCAGTAGGCTGACAGTTAATCAGCCCCAGCATTTT.

This chain uses TRBV6-1 with TRBJ1-2; 7 nucleotides line up with TRBD1. V lost 2 bases, J lost 4 bases, and 7 bases stayed unmatched. The CDR3 loop spans 15 amino acids. Germline V lookup: CDR1 MNHNS, CDR2 SASEGT. Written as DNA, the CDR3 is TGTGCCAGCAGTGAATTAGGGGGCTCTAGCTATGGCTACACCTTC. Translation gives CASSELGGSSYGYTF.

The sample holds one count of this clone. The gene calls are TRBV19 and TRBJ2-1, with 7 nucleotides matching TRBD2. Germline loops: CDR1 LNHDA, CDR2 SQIVND (reference sequence). This CDR3 is 15 amino acids long. The J segment lost 0 bases and the V segment lost 6 bases, leaving 5 bases of the junction unmatched. In DNA form, the CDR3 reads TGTGCCAGTAGAATGGGGGGGAACTCCTACAATGAGCAGTTCTTC. This codes for CASRMGGNSYNEQFF. The full variable domain, its missing parts supplied by reference TRBV19 and TRBJ2-1, is DGGITQSPKYLFRKEGQNVTLSCEQNLNHDAMYWYRQDPGQGLRLIYYSQIVNDFQKGDIAEGYSVSREKKESFPLTVTSAQKNPTAFYLCASRMGGNSYNEQFFGPGTRLTVL.

This clone was found a few times. This chain's CDR3 is CASSDRTGLNTEAFF. CDR3 bases: TGTGCCAGCAGCGACAGGACAGGGTTGAACACTGAAGCTTTCTTT. The chain is built from TRBV9 and TRBJ1-1; the match to TRBD1 covers 8 bases. After removal of 3 bases from V and 0 bases from J, the junction contained 4 bases not matched to a gene. The germline V gene encodes CDR1 SGDLS and CDR2 YYNGEE. The CDR3 covers 15 residues.

This rearrangement joins TRBV4-3 to TRBJ1-2; a possible D gene is TRBD1 (6 bases). Germline lookup yields CDR1 LGHNA and CDR2 YSLEER. Between the trimmed V and J ends, which lost 0 bases and 2 bases, there was a span of 10 bases. The CDR3 contains 15 residues. The CDR3 region is CASSQDFGQNYGYTF. The DNA of the CDR3 is TGCGCCAGCAGCCAAGATTTTGGACAGAACTATGGCTACACCTTC.

This clone was observed once. DNA of the CDR3: TGCAGCGTCCCCTATAACAGGGGCGGGAACTATGGCTACACCTTC. Translation gives CSVPYNRGGNYGYTF. The chain has TRBV29-1 and TRBJ1-2, with 7 bases fitting TRBD1. Germline CDR1 reads SQVTM; CDR2 reads ANQGSEA. The CDR3 covers 15 residues. Losses at the gene ends were 6 bases for V and 2 bases for J; bases not matched to a gene: 12.

The chain combines TRBV27 with TRBJ2-1, with D uncertain. Germline loops: CDR1 MNHEY, CDR2 SMNVEV (reference sequence). The CDR3 has 14 amino acids. V was clipped by 1 base and J by 4 bases, with 8 bases between them. In DNA form, the CDR3 reads TGTGCCAGCAGTTTATATCCGGGTTACAATGAGCAGTTCTTC. It codes for CASSLYPGYNEQFF.

The rearrangement links TRBV5-1 to TRBJ2-5; 8 bases fit TRBD2. CDR1 and CDR2 (germline): SGHRS, YFSETQ. The J segment lost 5 bases and the V segment lost 0 bases, leaving 3 bases of the junction unmatched. The length of the CDR3 is 14 residues. The CDR3 DNA is TGCGCCAGCAGCTTGGCGGGGGGGCGGGAGACCCAGTACTTC. Amino acid sequence: CASSLAGGRETQYF.

This clone has just one count. CDR3 coding DNA: TGCGCCAGCAGCCAAGATATCGGTAGCACAGATACGCAGTATTTT. Translated: CASSQDIGSTDTQYF. The J gene is TRBJ2-3, the V gene TRBV4-3; D not resolved. The CDR3 has 15 amino acids. Germline CDR1 is LGHNA and CDR2 is YSLEER. Trimming shortened V by 0 bases and J by 0 bases, and 7 bases separated the two germline ends.